One sample yielded the 8 T cell receptor beta chains listed below, sequenced in a study of T cell repertoires in cytomegalovirus infection. TCRdb reprocessed the reads with MiXCR, giving one entry per CDR3 protein. This table has approximately 750,000 distinct CDR3 sequences, 35% to 40% appearing once. The sequenced sample consisted of PBMCs. All receptors derive from a human donor in good health (CMV status not recorded). Some clones in this sample may be carry-over from other donors' samples.

The gene calls are TRBV6-6 and TRBJ2-7, with D possibly being TRBD1 (6 bases). CDR3 length: 15 residues. Germline lookup yields CDR1 MNHNY and CDR2 SVGAGI (reference sequence). Deletions cut 3 bases from V and 4 bases from J, with 16 bases between. CDR3 nucleotides: TGTGCCAGCAGTTATAGCCACAGGGAGCTGTACGAGCAGTACTTC. Encoded protein: CASSYSHRELYEQYF.

Concerning this clonotype: Compared with germline, one end of the junction differs, possibly owing to a read error. The rearrangement links TRBV12-3 or TRBV12-4 to TRBJ1-1; D is possibly TRBD1 (5 bases). This CDR3 is 12 amino acids long. As DNA, the CDR3 is TGTGCAAGCAGCGACAGACCCACTGAAGATTTCTTT. Its protein product is CASSDRPTEDFF.

The chain joins TRBV11-2 to TRBJ1-2; a possible D gene is TRBD1 (5 bases). The CDR3 length is 14 residues. The germline V gene encodes CDR1 SGHAT and CDR2 FQNNGV. Between the trimmed V and J ends, which lost 0 bases and 7 bases, there was a span of 12 bases. CDR3 sequence reads: CASSLEPTGIGYTF. In DNA, the CDR3 is TGTGCCAGCAGCTTAGAACCAACAGGTATTGGCTACACCTTC.

This chain connects TRBV27 to TRBJ2-7, with D maybe TRBD1 (6 bases). Germline-derived CDR1 and CDR2 are MNHEY and SMNVEV (reference sequence). V lost 5 bases to trimming and J lost 5 bases, with 19 bases between them. The CDR3 covers 15 residues. CDR3 residues: CASSPTATGGHEQYF. The CDR3 DNA is TGTGCCAGCAGTCCGACGGCGACAGGAGGCCACGAGCAGTACTTC.

Concerning this clonotype itself: Sequence at one end of the junction differs from germline and may be a read error. In DNA, the CDR3 is TGTGCCAGCAGCTTAGGGGCAGGAGACGGCCGGCCTCGGCTCTTC. It is translated as CASSLGAGDGRPRLF. This chain joins TRBV13 and TRBJ2-1, with D uncertain. CDR3 length: 15 amino acids. Germline V gene sequence: CDR1 PRHDT, CDR2 FYEKMQ (reference sequence). The full variable domain, rest sourced from reference TRBV13 and TRBJ2-1, is AAGVIQSPRHLIKEKRETATLKCYPIPRHDTVYWYQQGPGQDPQFLISFYEKMQSDKGSIPDRFSAQQFSDYHSELNMSSLELGDSALYFCASSLGAGDGRPRLFGPGTRLTVL.

The sample holds a few counts of this clonotype. The chain is built from TRBV7-9 and TRBJ2-7; D uncertain. The V gene's germline CDR1 is SEHNR and CDR2 FQNEAQ (reference sequence). This CDR3 comprises 14 residues. V was trimmed by 7 bases and J by 2 bases, leaving 15 bases between them. The CDR3 is CASTSDPRPYEQYF. The DNA of the CDR3 is TGTGCCAGCACCTCGGATCCACGGCCCTACGAGCAGTACTTC.

The V call is TRBV6-2 or TRBV6-3, the J call TRBJ1-1, with 10 bases identical to TRBD1. This CDR3 has 20 amino acids. Trimming cost V 4 bases and J 1 base; bases outside gene matches: 18. Per germline, CDR1 MNHEY and CDR2 SVGEGT. The CDR3 region is CASSLGQGSTWGLRNTEAFF. The CDR3 bases are TGTGCCAGCAGTTTGGGACAGGGGTCGACGTGGGGTCTGAGGAACACTGAAGCTTTCTTT.

The DNA of the CDR3 is TGCAGTGCGATGAGGGGAGGAACTGAAGCTTTCTTT. It codes for CSAMRGGTEAFF. The V and J genes are TRBV20-1 and TRBJ1-1, with D perhaps matching TRBD1 (5 bases). The length of the CDR3 is 12 residues. Germline CDR1 is DFQATT and CDR2 is SNEGSKA (reference sequence). V was clipped by 6 bases and J by 5 bases, with 13 bases between them.